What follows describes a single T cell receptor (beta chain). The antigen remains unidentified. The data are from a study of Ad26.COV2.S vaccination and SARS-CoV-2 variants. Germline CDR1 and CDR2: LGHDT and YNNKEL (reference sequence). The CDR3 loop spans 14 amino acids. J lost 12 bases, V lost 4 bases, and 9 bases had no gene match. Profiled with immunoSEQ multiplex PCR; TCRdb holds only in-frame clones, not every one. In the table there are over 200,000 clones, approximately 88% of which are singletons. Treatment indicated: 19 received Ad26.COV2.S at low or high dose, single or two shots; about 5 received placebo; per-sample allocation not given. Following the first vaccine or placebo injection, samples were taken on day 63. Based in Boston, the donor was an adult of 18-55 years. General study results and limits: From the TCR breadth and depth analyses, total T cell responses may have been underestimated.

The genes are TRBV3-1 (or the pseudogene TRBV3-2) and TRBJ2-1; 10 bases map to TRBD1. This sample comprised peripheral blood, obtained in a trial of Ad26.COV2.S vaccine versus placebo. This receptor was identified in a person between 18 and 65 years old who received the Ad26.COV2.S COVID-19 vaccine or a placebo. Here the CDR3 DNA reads TGTGCCAGCAGCCCAGATGACAGGGGGCACGGGCAGTTCTTC. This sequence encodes CASSPDDRGHGQFF.